This T cell receptor beta chain was captured in a study of T cells in tuberculosis. The CDR3 length is 14 residues. Trimming cost V 3 bases and J 4 bases; bases outside gene matches: 3. CDR1 and CDR2 from the germline V gene are SGHAT and FQNNGV. Clones were sequenced by immunoSEQ multiplex PCR, and TCRdb holds only the in-frame ones, with some missing. The sample consists of some 10,000 clones, 94% of them appearing once. Study-level points and caveats: Selection depended on which cryopreserved specimens were available. GMM-specific TCRs were nearer to active tuberculosis alpha repertoires, suggesting expansion.

As concerns this clone: The antigen is unknown.

The rearrangement links TRBV11-2 to TRBJ1-3; 7 positions match TRBD1. This TCR derives from an adult with tuberculosis. The source material was PBMCs. CDR3 residues: CASSLQGEGNTIYF. CDR3 in DNA: TGTGCCAGCAGCTTGCAGGGGGAAGGAAACACCATATATTTT.